This note documents a single T cell receptor (beta chain) sequence. This sample stems from a study of T cell changes during pregnancy in multiple sclerosis. The repertoire was sequenced with immunoSEQ multiplex PCR; TCRdb's copy has only in-frame clones and lacks some. The sample records tens of thousands of clones, 89% being singletons. Germline loops: CDR1 SGHVS, CDR2 FNYEAQ. The CDR3 is 15 residues long. V trimming: 4 bases; J trimming: 6 bases; junction bases outside the gene matches: 10. V and J are TRBV7-6 and TRBJ1-1, with 8 bases that match TRBD1. Sample: CD8+ T cells from peripheral blood mononuclear cells, taken in the third trimester of pregnancy. The sequence came from a female donor with multiple sclerosis, enrolled in a pregnancy study. The CDR3 region is CASSSPMDRVAEAFF. The CDR3 bases are TGTGCCAGCAGCTCACCGATGGACAGGGTCGCTGAAGCTTTCTTT.